This TCR beta chain was recorded in a study of blood T cell repertoires in COVID-19. CDR3 size: 19 residues. Per germline, CDR1 SGHRS and CDR2 YFSETQ. V lost 0 bases and J lost 6; bases outside the gene matches: 19. Profiling relied on immunoSEQ multiplex PCR, and the TCRdb table lists in-frame clones only, not all of them. The table lists 85,000 to 90,000 clones, 79% of them singletons. The chain carries TRBV5-1 and TRBJ2-7, with 9 bases identical to TRBD1. What was sequenced was peripheral blood. The source is a man aged 70-80 years with acute or convalescent COVID-19. CDR3 protein: CASSLANWGPGQGFFEQYV. The CDR3 bases are TGCGCCAGCAGCTTGGCCAATTGGGGCCCGGGACAGGGATTTTTCGAGCAGTACGTC.